These T cell receptor beta chains were read from a single sample in a study of graft-versus-host responses after intestinal transplantation. Libraries were prepared by immunoSEQ multiplex PCR; TCRdb keeps only in-frame clonotypes and omits some of them. The profile shows tens of thousands of clones, 94% of them singletons. These receptors have no identified antigens. The sequences come from unstimulated CD4+ T cells sorted from spleen or lymph node cells, collected before transplant. The receptor set was obtained from a human donor who was the organ donor for an intestinal transplant. CDR3s include the opening cysteine and the closing phenylalanine or tryptophan. D genes are given only for firm matches. Clone sizes are given selectively: once, few, many, or a class where the clone is expanded.

>TRBV6-1|TRBD1|TRBJ2-7|14|-
TGTGCCAGTAAAACAGGGGTCGGAACCTACGAGCAGTACTTC
CASKTGVGTYEQYF
>TRBV5-4|TRBD1|TRBJ1-3|14|once
TGTGCCAGCAGCTTACAGGGGGCTGGAAACACCATATATTTT
CASSLQGAGNTIYF
>TRBV19|-|TRBJ2-5|13|-
TGTGCCAGTAGTATGGGTTTACAAGAGACCCAGTACTTC
CASSMGLQETQYF
>TRBV4-2|TRBD2|TRBJ2-1|16|-
TGTGCCAGCAGCCAAGATGCGGGGGGAGCCTACAATGAGCAGTTCTTC
CASSQDAGGAYNEQFF
>TRBV28|-|TRBJ2-7|13|-
TGTGCCAGCAGTTTTGGGGGCCGCTACGAGCAGTACTTC
CASSFGGRYEQYF
>TRBV30|-|TRBJ2-7|14|-
TGTGCCTGGAGGGGGGCTGGGGGCGGCTACGAGCAGTACTTC
CAWRGAGGGYEQYF
>TRBV5-4|TRBD1|TRBJ1-5|14|-
TGTGCCAGCAGCTCCGGGACAGACAATCAGCCCCAGCATTTT
CASSSGTDNQPQHF
>TRBV6-1|-|TRBJ1-3|16|-
TGTGCCAGCAGTGAAACCCTACAGGGTAGTGGAAACACCATATATTTT
CASSETLQGSGNTIYF
>TRBV27|TRBD1|TRBJ1-6|16|-
TGTGCCAGCAGTTTATCGAAACAGGGGGGTGGATCACCCCTCCACTTT
CASSLSKQGGGSPLHF
>TRBV5-8|-|TRBJ2-7|13|few
TGTGCCCCCAACAGCCGTACCTCCTACGAGCAGTACTTC
CAPNSRTSYEQYF
>TRBV5-1|-|TRBJ2-7|13|-
TGCGCCAGCAGCGTGGGACTTTCCTACGAGCAGTACTTC
CASSVGLSYEQYF
>TRBV19|TRBD1|TRBJ1-1|13|-
TGTGCCAGTCGGGCCGACAGGGGGACTGAAGCTTTCTTT
CASRADRGTEAFF
>TRBV9|-|TRBJ2-5|18|-
TGTGCCAGCAGCGTAGCGACATCACGACCCCTAGAACAAGAGACCCAGTACTTC
CASSVATSRPLEQETQYF
>TRBV6-4|-|TRBJ1-4|14|-
TGTGCCAGCAGTGACAGGGTAACTAATGAAAAACTGTTTTTT
CASSDRVTNEKLFF
>TRBV5-1|-|TRBJ1-1|11|-
TGCGCCAGCAGCGTGGGGATTGAAGCTTTCTTT
CASSVGIEAFF
>TRBV19|-|TRBJ1-1|13|few
TGTGCCAGTAGTATTGGGGTATCAACTGAAGCTTTCTTT
CASSIGVSTEAFF
>TRBV4-3|TRBD2|TRBJ2-1|17|-
TGCGCTAGCAGCCAAGCCCCTCCTAGCGGATCCTACAATGAGCAGTTCTTC
CASSQAPPSGSYNEQFF
>TRBV14|-|TRBJ1-3|16|once
TGTGCCAGCAGCCAAGATTTGAGGAACGGTGGAAACACCATATATTTT
CASSQDLRNGGNTIYF